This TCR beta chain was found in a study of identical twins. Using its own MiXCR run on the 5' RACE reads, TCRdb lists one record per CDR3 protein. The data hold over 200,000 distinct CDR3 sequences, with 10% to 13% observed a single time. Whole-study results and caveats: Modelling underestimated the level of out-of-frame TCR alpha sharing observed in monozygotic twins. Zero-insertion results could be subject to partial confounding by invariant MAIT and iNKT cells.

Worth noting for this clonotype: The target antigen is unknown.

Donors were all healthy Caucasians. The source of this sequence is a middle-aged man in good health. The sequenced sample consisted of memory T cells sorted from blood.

The CDR3 DNA follows: TGTGCCAGTAGTAGATTAGCCACGGATGGGACTGAAGCTTTCTTT. Translated, it gives CASSRLATDGTEAFF. The rearrangement uses TRBV19 and TRBJ1-1, with D unresolved. V was clipped by 4 bases and J by 5 bases, with 17 bases between them. Germline V gene data show CDR1 as LNHDA and CDR2 as SQIVND (reference sequence). The CDR3 is made up of 15 amino acids.